The rows below give T cell receptor beta chains drawn from one sample of a study of T cells after yellow fever vaccination. Each CDR3 protein is one row after TCRdb ran MiXCR on the 5' RACE reads. In the table there are around 320,000 distinct CDR3 sequences, 3.5% to 4.5% of which are singletons. Sequenced material: PBMCs, taken 15 days after the yellow fever booster vaccination. These receptors were collected from a man aged 18 to 29 who received the YFV17D yellow fever vaccine. The CDR3 runs from the conserved cysteine through the conserved F or W. The D gene is left open where the match is weak. The listing skips clone size in some rows; elsewhere it reads once, few, many or a size class.

>TRBV6-2/TRBV6-3|many|TRBD2|TRBJ2-1
CASSWGTSASEQFF
TGTGCCAGCAGTTGGGGGACTAGCGCAAGTGAGCAGTTCTTC
>TRBV29-1|many|-|TRBJ1-2
CSVPAGGGYTF
TGCAGCGTCCCGGCTGGGGGTGGCTACACCTTC
>TRBV5-8|-|-|TRBJ1-5
CATHLDYAAREPQHF
TGTGCCACCCACCTAGATTATGCGGCGCGGGAGCCCCAGCATTTT
>TRBV5-1|many|-|TRBJ1-2
CASSTVGGADYGYTF
TGCGCCAGCAGCACGGTCGGGGGGGCCGACTATGGCTACACCTTC
>TRBV7-2|many|TRBD2|TRBJ2-3
CASSRPGTSGGALSRDTQYF
TGTGCCAGCAGCCGACCCGGGACTAGCGGGGGGGCTTTGAGTCGAGATACGCAGTATTTT
>TRBV7-2|many|-|TRBJ2-2
CASSLVIVGAQRKGGELFF
TGTGCCAGCAGCTTAGTTATAGTCGGCGCTCAACGCAAAGGGGGGGAGCTGTTTTTT
>TRBV5-1|many|TRBD1|TRBJ1-6
CASGPGQGNSPLHF
TGCGCCAGCGGACCGGGACAGGGAAATTCACCCCTCCACTTT
>TRBV9|few|-|TRBJ2-6
CASSVRLGSRQRERKQPGANVLTF
TGTGCCAGCAGTGTAAGGCTGGGATCCCGACAGAGAGAGCGAAAACAACCTGGGGCCAACGTCCTGACTTTC
>TRBV20-1|many|TRBD1|TRBJ2-1
CSANPTGSSYNEQFF
TGCAGTGCTAACCCGACAGGGAGCTCCTACAATGAGCAGTTCTTC
>TRBV4-3|many|-|TRBJ1-5
CASSQEGKGAQPQHF
TGCGCCAGCAGCCAAGAGGGTAAGGGAGCTCAGCCCCAGCATTTT
>TRBV5-6|-|-|TRBJ2-3
CASSLEELAQYF
TGTGCCAGCAGCTTGGAAGAGTTGGCGCAGTATTTT
>TRBV6-5|-|-|TRBJ1-1
CASSYHSFMNTEAFF
TGTGCCAGCAGCTACCACAGCTTTATGAACACTGAAGCTTTCTTT
>TRBV5-1|many|-|TRBJ2-1
CASSWGEQFF
TGCGCCAGCAGCTGGGGTGAGCAGTTCTTC
>TRBV7-9|many|-|TRBJ1-1
CASSLVDEAFF
TGTGCCAGCAGCTTAGTTGATGAAGCTTTCTTT
>TRBV4-1|many|-|TRBJ1-2
CASSQVSGLGGYTF
TGCGCCAGCAGCCAAGTTTCAGGGCTGGGCGGCTACACCTTC
>TRBV10-3|-|-|TRBJ1-5
CATGAVDGNNQPQHF
TGTGCCACCGGGGCCGTGGACGGGAACAATCAGCCCCAGCATTTT
>TRBV5-6|many|TRBD1|TRBJ2-7
CASSDPGQGLYEQYF
TGTGCCAGCAGCGATCCGGGACAGGGGTTATACGAGCAGTACTTC
>TRBV29-1|-|TRBD2|TRBJ2-1
CSIGGGDGSYNEQFF
TGCAGCATCGGGGGAGGGGACGGCTCCTACAATGAGCAGTTCTTC
>TRBV5-1|many|TRBD2|TRBJ2-5
CASSWTSGGSGGETQYF
TGCGCCAGCAGCTGGACTAGCGGGGGGTCAGGAGGGGAGACCCAGTACTTC
>TRBV30|-|-|TRBJ1-2
CAWNSYGNYGYTF
TGTGCCTGGAATTCTTACGGAAACTATGGCTACACCTTC
>TRBV20-1|many|-|TRBJ2-4
CSANPGLAKNIQYF
TGCAGTGCTAATCCAGGCTTAGCCAAAAACATTCAGTACTTC
>TRBV6-1|many|-|TRBJ1-5
CASSERFYSNQPQHF
TGTGCCAGCAGTGAAAGGTTTTATAGCAATCAGCCCCAGCATTTT
>TRBV6-2/TRBV6-3|few|-|TRBJ1-1
CASISRGYQGENTEAFF
TGTGCCAGCATCTCACGAGGCTATCAAGGGGAGAACACTGAAGCTTTCTTT
>TRBV7-9|many|-|TRBJ1-5
CASSQADGNQPQHF
TGTGCCAGCAGTCAAGCCGACGGAAATCAGCCCCAGCATTTT
>TRBV3-1|few|-|TRBJ1-1
CASSHLYGEAFF
TGTGCCAGCAGCCATTTGTACGGGGAAGCTTTCTTT
>TRBV7-8|many|-|TRBJ2-2
CASSIGNTGELFF
TGTGCCAGCAGCATTGGGAACACCGGGGAGCTGTTTTTT
>TRBV5-1|many|-|TRBJ2-3
CASSKDGYTDTQYF
TGCGCCAGCAGCAAGGACGGATACACAGATACGCAGTATTTT
>TRBV6-2/TRBV6-3|many|-|TRBJ2-3
CASTRPPDTQYF
TGTGCCAGCACCCGCCCCCCAGATACGCAGTATTTT
>TRBV7-2|many|-|TRBJ2-2
CASSFDPNTGELFF
TGTGCCAGCAGCTTTGACCCGAACACCGGGGAGCTGTTTTTT
>TRBV20-1|few|TRBD2|TRBJ2-1
CSAQTTWSSGGEQFF
TGCAGTGCTCAAACAACTTGGTCTAGCGGGGGCGAGCAGTTCTTC
>TRBV20-1|few|-|TRBJ2-1
CRVAAGTYNEQFF
TGCAGGGTTGCGGCGGGAACCTACAATGAGCAGTTCTTC
>TRBV7-2|many|-|TRBJ2-2
CASSPLSVAGELFF
TGTGCCAGCAGCCCCCTATCGGTCGCCGGGGAGCTGTTTTTT
>TRBV20-1|many|-|TRBJ1-5
CSARVLGREDQPQHF
TGCAGTGCTAGAGTGCTAGGACGGGAGGATCAGCCCCAGCATTTT
>TRBV4-1|few|-|TRBJ1-3
CASSPWEEGHPTGNTIYF
TGCGCCAGCAGCCCATGGGAGGAGGGGCACCCAACTGGAAACACCATATATTTT
>TRBV3-1|-|TRBD2|TRBJ2-1
CASSRLAGAYNEQFF
TGTGCCAGCAGCCGTTTAGCGGGGGCCTACAATGAGCAGTTCTTC